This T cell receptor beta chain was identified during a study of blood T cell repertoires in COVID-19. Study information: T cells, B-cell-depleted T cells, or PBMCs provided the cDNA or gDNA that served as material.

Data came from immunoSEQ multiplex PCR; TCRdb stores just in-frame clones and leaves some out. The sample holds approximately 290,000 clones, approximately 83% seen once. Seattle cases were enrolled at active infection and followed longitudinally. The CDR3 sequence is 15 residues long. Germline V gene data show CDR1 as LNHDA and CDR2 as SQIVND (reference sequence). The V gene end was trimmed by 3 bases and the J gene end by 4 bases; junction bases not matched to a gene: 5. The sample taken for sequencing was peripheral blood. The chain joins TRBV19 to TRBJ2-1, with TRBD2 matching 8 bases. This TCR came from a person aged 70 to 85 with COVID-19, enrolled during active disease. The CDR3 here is CASSIRGGRYNEQFF. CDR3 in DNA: TGTGCCAGTAGTATTCGGGGCGGGAGGTACAATGAGCAGTTCTTC.